The present T cell receptor beta chain was sequenced within a study of tumor and adjacent non-tumor tissue in lung cancer. As for the study in general: Each sample yielded around 4.2 million productive TCRbeta reads on average.

The library came from three nested PCR rounds adapted from ARM-PCR protocols. MiXCR, applied by TCRdb to the multiplex PCR reads, yields one record per CDR3 protein. In the table there are roughly 200,000 distinct CDR3 sequences, less than 80% of which are singletons. This CDR3 is built from 16 residues. Points from the study as a whole: Top 100 clones took a larger repertoire share in normal lung. Higher tumor TCR diversity was associated with shorter survival.

Points on this clonotype: The antigen is undetermined. One end of the junction is discordant with germline, which a read error may explain.

The template was RNA from unsorted bulk tissue. This TCR was recovered from a man in his sixties with non-small cell lung cancer. Sequences were obtained from lung tumor tissue. The gene calls are TRBV12-3 or TRBV12-4 and TRBJ2-5; 9 positions match TRBD2. As DNA, the CDR3 is TGTGCCAGCAGTCTAAACCCCCGACTAGCGGCGGAGACCCACTACTTC. Its protein product is CASSLNPRLAAETHYF.